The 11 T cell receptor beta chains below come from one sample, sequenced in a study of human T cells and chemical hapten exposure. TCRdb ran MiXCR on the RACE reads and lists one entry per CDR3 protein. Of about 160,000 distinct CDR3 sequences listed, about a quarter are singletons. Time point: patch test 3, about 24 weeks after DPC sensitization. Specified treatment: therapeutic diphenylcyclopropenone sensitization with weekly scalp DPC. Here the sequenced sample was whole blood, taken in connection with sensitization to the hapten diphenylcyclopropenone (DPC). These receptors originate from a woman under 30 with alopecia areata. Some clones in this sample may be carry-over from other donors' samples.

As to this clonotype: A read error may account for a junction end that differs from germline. Here the CDR3 reads CSARVTPSGDSSLHF. Written as DNA, the CDR3 is TGCAGTGCTAGGGTAACTCCCTCGGGGGATTCATCCCTCCACTTT. This chain links TRBV20-1 with TRBJ1-6; the D gene is possibly TRBD1 (5 bases). This CDR3 comprises 15 residues. Germline V lookup: CDR1 DFQATT, CDR2 SNEGSKA (reference sequence).

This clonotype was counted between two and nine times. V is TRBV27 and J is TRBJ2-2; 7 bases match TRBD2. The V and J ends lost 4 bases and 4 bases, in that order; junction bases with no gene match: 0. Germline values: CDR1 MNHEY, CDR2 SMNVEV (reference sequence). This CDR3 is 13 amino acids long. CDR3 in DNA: TGTGCCAGCAGTTGGGGGGGCACCGGGGAGCTGTTTTTT. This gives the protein CASSWGGTGELFF.

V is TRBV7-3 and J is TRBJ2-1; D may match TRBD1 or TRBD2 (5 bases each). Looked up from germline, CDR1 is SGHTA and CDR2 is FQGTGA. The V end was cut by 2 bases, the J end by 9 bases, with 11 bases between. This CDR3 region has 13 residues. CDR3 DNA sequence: TGTGCCAGCAGCTTATTAGGGACCGTTGAGCAGTTCTTC. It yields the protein CASSLLGTVEQFF.

CDR3: CASSPGGYYEQYF. CDR3 coding DNA: TGTGCCAGCAGCCCCGGGGGCTACTACGAGCAGTACTTC. V and J are TRBV27 and TRBJ2-7; D may match TRBD1 or TRBD2 (6 bases each). V was pared by 6 bases and J by 3 bases, with 12 bases between. CDR1 and CDR2 (germline): MNHEY, SMNVEV (reference sequence). The CDR3 runs to 13 residues.

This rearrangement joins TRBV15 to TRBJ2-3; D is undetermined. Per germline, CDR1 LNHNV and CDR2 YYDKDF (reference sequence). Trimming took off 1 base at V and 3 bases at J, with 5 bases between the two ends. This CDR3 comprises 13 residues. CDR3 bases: TGTGCCACCAGCAGAGGAACAACAGATACGCAGTATTTT. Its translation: CATSRGTTDTQYF. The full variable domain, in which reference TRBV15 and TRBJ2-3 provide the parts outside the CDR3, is DAMVIQNPRYQVTQFGKPVTLSCSQTLNHNVMYWYQQKSSQAPKLLFHYYDKDFNNEADTPDNFQSRRPNTSFCFLDIRSPGLGDTAMYLCATSRGTTDTQYFGPGTRLTVL.

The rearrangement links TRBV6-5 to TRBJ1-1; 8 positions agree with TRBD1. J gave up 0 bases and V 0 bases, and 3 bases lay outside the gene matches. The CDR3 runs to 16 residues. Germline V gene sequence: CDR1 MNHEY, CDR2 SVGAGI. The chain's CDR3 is CASSYSDREMNTEAFF. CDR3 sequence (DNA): TGTGCCAGCAGTTACTCGGACAGGGAAATGAACACTGAAGCTTTCTTT.

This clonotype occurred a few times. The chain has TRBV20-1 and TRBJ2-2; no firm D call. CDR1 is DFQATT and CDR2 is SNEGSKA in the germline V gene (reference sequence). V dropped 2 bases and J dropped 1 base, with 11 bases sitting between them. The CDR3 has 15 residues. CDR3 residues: CSARYGTVNTGELFF. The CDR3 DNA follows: TGCAGTGCTAGATATGGAACAGTGAACACCGGGGAGCTGTTTTTT.

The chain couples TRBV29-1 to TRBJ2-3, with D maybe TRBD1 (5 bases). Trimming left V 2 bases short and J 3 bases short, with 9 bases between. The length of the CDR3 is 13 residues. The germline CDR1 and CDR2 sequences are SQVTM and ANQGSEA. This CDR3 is CSVERGATDTQYF. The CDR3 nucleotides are TGCAGCGTTGAAAGGGGTGCGACAGATACGCAGTATTTT.

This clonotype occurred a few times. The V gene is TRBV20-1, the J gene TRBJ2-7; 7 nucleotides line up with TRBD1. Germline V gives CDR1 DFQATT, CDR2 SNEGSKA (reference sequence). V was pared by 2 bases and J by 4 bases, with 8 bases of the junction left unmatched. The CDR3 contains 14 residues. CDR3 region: CSARWAGGPYEQYF. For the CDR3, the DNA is TGCAGTGCTAGATGGGCAGGGGGACCGTACGAGCAGTACTTC.

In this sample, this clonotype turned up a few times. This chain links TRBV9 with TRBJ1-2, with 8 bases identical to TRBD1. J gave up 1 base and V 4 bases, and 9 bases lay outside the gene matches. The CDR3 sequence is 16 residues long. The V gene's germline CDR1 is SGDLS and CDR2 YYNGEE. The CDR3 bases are TGTGCCAGCAGCTCTACGACAGGGGCAAATAACTATGGCTACACCTTC. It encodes CASSSTTGANNYGYTF.

CDR3 sequence reads: CASSRDRASGYTF. The CDR3 coding sequence is TGTGCCAGCAGCCGAGACAGGGCCAGTGGCTACACCTTC. This chain joins TRBV12-3 or TRBV12-4 and TRBJ1-2; 7 nucleotides agree with TRBD1. V shed 6 bases and J 7 bases; nucleotides not matched to a gene: 8. The CDR3 loop spans 13 amino acids.